The source of this T cell receptor beta chain is a study of neoadjuvant anti-PD-1 for oral cavity cancer. This CDR3 has 13 amino acids. Germline CDR1 is SNHLY and CDR2 is FYNNEI. V lost 4 bases and J lost 1, with 7 bases in between. Method: immunoSEQ multiplex PCR; TCRdb's copy keeps in-frame clones and lacks some. The sample has about 72,000 clones; around 88% are singletons. This clonotype was sampled from a person aged 35 to 85 with oral cavity squamous cell carcinoma. This sequence joins TRBV2 and TRBJ2-5, with D unclear. The sequences come from PBMCs, collected before nivolumab (anti-PD-1) treatment. As DNA, the CDR3 is TGTGCCAGCAGTGTCGGCCTCCAAGAGACCCAGTACTTC. Translation: CASSVGLQETQYF.